Shown below are 23 T cell receptor beta chains from a single sample sequenced in a study of blood T cell repertoires in COVID-19. Only in-frame clones appear in the TCRdb table, and some are missing; sequencing was by immunoSEQ multiplex PCR. The sample comprises roughly 100,000 clones, about four fifths of which are singletons, and 26% rests with the top ten. Source material: peripheral blood. These receptors were taken from a man in his sixties with acute or convalescent COVID-19.

Only one count was recorded for this clone. The rearrangement joins TRBV9 to TRBJ2-2, with D perhaps TRBD1 (6 bases). The CDR3 is 16 residues long. Trimming left V 4 bases short and J 5 bases short, with 18 bases between. In germline, CDR1 is SGDLS, CDR2 YYNGEE. CDR3 DNA sequence: TGTGCCAGCAGCCCTCAGACAGGCGTTTTGACCGGGGAGCTGTTTTTT. This codes for CASSPQTGVLTGELFF. Complete variable domain (other parts from reference TRBV9 and TRBJ2-2): DSGVTQTPKHLITATGQRVTLRCSPRSGDLSVYWYQQSLDQGLQFLIQYYNGEERAKGNILERFSAQQFPDLHSELNLSSLELGDSALYFCASSPQTGVLTGELFFGEGSRLTVL.

The chain combines TRBV5-1 with TRBJ2-3, with D possibly TRBD1 on 5 matching bases. The CDR3 is 15 residues long. Looked up from germline, CDR1 is SGHRS and CDR2 is YFSETQ. Trimming stripped 4 bases from V and 4 bases from J, with 16 bases between. As DNA, the CDR3 is TGCGCCAGCAGCATAACAGGTCCTCCCGCAGATACGCAGTATTTT. This encodes CASSITGPPADTQYF. Complete variable domain (other parts from reference TRBV5-1 and TRBJ2-3): KAGVTQTPRYLIKTRGQQVTLSCSPISGHRSVSWYQQTPGQGLQFLFEYFSETQRNKGNFPGRFSGRQFSNSRSEMNVSTLELGDSALYLCASSITGPPADTQYFGPGTRLTVL.

The rearrangement uses TRBV7-2 and TRBJ1-1, with D uncertain. The germline CDR1 and CDR2 sequences are SGHTA and FQGNSA. The CDR3 is 12 amino acids. Trimming shortened V by 4 bases and J by 11 bases, and 14 bases separated the two germline ends. The CDR3 DNA follows: TGTGCCAGCAGCTCGGTCTTCACTCGGGCTTTCTTT. Translating it yields CASSSVFTRAFF. The complete variable domain, with remaining parts taken from reference TRBV7-2 and TRBJ1-1, reads GAGVSQSPSNKVTEKGKDVELRCDPISGHTALYWYRQSLGQGLEFLIYFQGNSAPDKSGLPSDRFSAERTGGSVSTLTIQRTQQEDSAVYLCASSSVFTRAFFGQGTRLTVV.

The chain couples TRBV10-3 to TRBJ2-7; TRBD1 matches at 8 bases. The J segment lost 9 bases and the V segment lost 11 bases, leaving 18 bases of the junction unmatched. The CDR3 covers 14 residues. The germline gives CDR1 ENHRY, CDR2 SYGVKD. The CDR3 here is CAVSQGARNFGQYF. CDR3 bases: TGTGCCGTATCCCAGGGGGCGCGTAACTTCGGGCAGTACTTC.

The chain recombines TRBV28 with TRBJ1-1, with TRBD1 identical over 7 bases. The CDR3 consists of 11 residues. CDR1 is MDHEN, CDR2 SYDVKM, per germline. V dropped 6 bases and J dropped 8; count of bases not matched to a gene: 3. The chain's CDR3 is CASRKGQEAFF. The CDR3 bases are TGTGCCAGCAGGAAGGGACAGGAAGCTTTCTTT.

This chain connects TRBV28 to TRBJ1-1, with a possible D match to TRBD1 (5 bases). Trimming took 4 bases from V and 4 from J, leaving 13 bases between them. Germline V gene data show CDR1 as MDHEN and CDR2 as SYDVKM. This CDR3 has 14 amino acids. The CDR3 reads CASSSQTVTTEAFF. The CDR3 nucleotides read TGTGCCAGCAGTTCCCAGACAGTGACCACTGAAGCTTTCTTT.

The rearrangement joins TRBV5-1 to TRBJ1-3, with a possible D match to TRBD1 (5 bases). Per the germline V gene, CDR1 is SGHRS and CDR2 is YFSETQ. V was shortened by 2 bases and J by 0 bases, with 12 bases between the two germline ends. This CDR3 has 16 residues. As DNA, the CDR3 is TGCGCCAGCAGCTTCACAGGACCCAGCTCTGGAAACACCATATATTTT. Its translation is CASSFTGPSSGNTIYF.

The table lists this clone with a count of one. The rearrangement joins TRBV28 to TRBJ1-4; TRBD1 agrees at 9 bases. Losses at the gene ends were 0 bases for V and 8 bases for J; bases not matched to a gene: 7. Germline CDR1 reads MDHEN; CDR2 reads SYDVKM. The CDR3 is made up of 16 amino acids. The CDR3 here is CASSLWATGGGEKLFF. CDR3 DNA: TGTGCCAGCAGTTTATGGGCGACAGGGGGAGGCGAAAAACTGTTTTTT. The whole variable domain, remainder taken from reference TRBV28 and TRBJ1-4, is DVKVTQSSRYLVKRTGEKVFLECVQDMDHENMFWYRQDPGLGLRLIYFSYDVKMKEKGDIPEGYSVSREKKERFSLILESASTNQTSMYLCASSLWATGGGEKLFFGSGTQLSVL.

In DNA, the CDR3 is TGTGCCACCAGCAGAGGGGGGCAGGGATCGGGGAAACTGTTTTTT. Its protein is CATSRGGQGSGKLFF. J is TRBJ1-4 and V is TRBV15, with a possible D match to TRBD1 (6 bases). V gave up 1 base and J gave up 11 bases, with 17 bases separating them. The CDR3 length is 15 residues. Germline CDR1 LNHNV, CDR2 YYDKDF (reference sequence).

V and J are TRBV6-6 and TRBJ2-7; 10 nucleotides align to TRBD2. Germline V CDR1 and CDR2: MNHNY, SVGAGI (reference sequence). V trimming: 7 bases; J trimming: 1 base; junction bases outside the gene matches: 4. The CDR3 consists of 14 residues. CDR3: CASTPSGSSYEQYF. The CDR3 bases are TGTGCCAGCACCCCTAGCGGGAGTTCCTACGAGCAGTACTTC.

This clone was recorded only once. V gene TRBV5-8 combines with J gene TRBJ2-2; TRBD1 aligns across 9 bases. Germline CDR1 and CDR2: SGHTS and YDEGEE. Trimming removed 4 bases from V and 7 bases from J; junction bases left unmatched: 8. The CDR3 runs 15 residues. The CDR3 is CASSQTGTGSGELFF. CDR3 sequence (DNA): TGTGCCAGCAGCCAAACCGGGACAGGGAGCGGGGAGCTGTTTTTT. Based on the CDR3 plus reference TRBV5-8 and TRBJ2-2, the full variable domain is EAGVTQSPTHLIKTRGQQATLRCSPISGHTSVYWYQQALGLGLQFLLWYDEGEERNRGNFPPRFSGRQFPNYSSELNVNALELEDSALYLCASSQTGTGSGELFFGEGSRLTVL.

This clone was observed a handful of times. The genes are TRBV29-1 and TRBJ2-7; 8 nucleotides align to TRBD1. With V trimmed by 7 bases and J by 5 bases, 13 bases remained unmatched. The germline V gene has CDR1 SQVTM and CDR2 ANQGSEA. This CDR3 is built from 14 residues. The CDR3 reads CSAATRQGLDEQYF. CDR3 DNA sequence: TGCAGCGCCGCCACAAGACAGGGGTTGGACGAGCAGTACTTC.

The chain is built from TRBV19 and TRBJ1-5; 7 nucleotides line up with TRBD1. The CDR3 length is 15 residues. The germline gives CDR1 LNHDA, CDR2 SQIVND (reference sequence). The trim removed 3 bases at V and 4 bases at J, leaving 6 bases unmatched. In nucleotides, the CDR3 is TGTGCCAGTAGTATCAGGGGGTCGGGGAATCAGCCCCAGCATTTT. It is translated as CASSIRGSGNQPQHF.

The chain carries TRBV5-4 and TRBJ1-3; D not resolved. Trimming left V 4 bases short and J 0 bases short, with 11 bases between. The CDR3 is made up of 15 amino acids. Germline assignment: CDR1 SGHNT and CDR2 YYREEE (reference sequence). The CDR3 coding sequence is TGTGCCAGCAGCACGGACTCGATCTCTGGAAACACCATATATTTT. It translates to CASSTDSISGNTIYF.

J is TRBJ2-7 and V is TRBV18; the D gene is possibly TRBD2 (5 bases). Germline loops: CDR1 KGHSH, CDR2 LQKENI. The CDR3 sequence is 14 residues long. Trimming removed 0 bases at V and 7 bases at J, with 13 bases between. CDR3 residues: CASSPPATTLEQYF. Here the CDR3 DNA reads TGTGCCAGCTCACCACCAGCGACTACCCTGGAGCAGTACTTC. Full variable domain (remainder filled in from reference TRBV18 and TRBJ2-7): NAGVMQNPRHLVRRRGQEARLRCSPMKGHSHVYWYRQLPEEGLKFMVYLQKENIIDESGMPKERFSAEFPKEGPSILRIQQVVRGDSAAYFCASSPPATTLEQYFGPGTRLTVT.

This clone showed up just a few times. This chain links TRBV24-1 with TRBJ1-1, with D possibly being TRBD1 (5 bases). The CDR3 length is 14 residues. Germline values: CDR1 KGHDR, CDR2 SFDVKD. Deletions cut 9 bases from V and 4 bases from J, with 17 bases between. The CDR3 spells CATAEGRDGTEAFF. The CDR3 DNA sequence: TGTGCCACCGCGGAGGGCAGGGATGGCACTGAAGCTTTCTTT.

This chain links TRBV11-3 with TRBJ2-2; D unresolved. The germline V gene encodes CDR1 SGHNT and CDR2 YENEEA. The CDR3 has 14 residues. Deletions cut 1 base from V and 4 bases from J, with 7 bases between. In DNA, the CDR3 is TGTGCCAGCAGCTTAGGACACCTCACCGGGGAGCTGTTTTTT. Protein: CASSLGHLTGELFF.

The J gene is TRBJ2-4, the V gene TRBV19, with D possibly being TRBD2 (6 bases). The V and J ends lost 1 base and 13 bases respectively, with 26 bases between them. Per germline, CDR1 LNHDA and CDR2 SQIVND (reference sequence). The CDR3 length is 17 residues. CDR3 bases: TGTGCCAGTAGTATAGTTAACCCCCTCGACGGGAGCCCTGGCCAGTACTTC. This encodes CASSIVNPLDGSPGQYF.

The V and J genes are TRBV7-9 and TRBJ1-1; TRBD1 matches 9 bases. CDR3 length equals 14 residues. CDR1 SEHNR and CDR2 FQNEAQ come from the germline V gene (reference sequence). V was pared by 2 bases and J by 7 bases, with 5 bases of the junction left unmatched. As DNA, the CDR3 is TGTGCCAGCAGCTTAAATTCGGGACAGGGTGAAGCTTTCTTT. This translates into CASSLNSGQGEAFF.

This clone was counted between two and nine times. This rearrangement joins TRBV5-1 to TRBJ1-2, with D perhaps TRBD1 (5 bases). Trimming shortened V by 2 bases and J by 4 bases, and 12 bases separated the two germline ends. There are 14 residues in the CDR3. Germline CDR1 reads SGHRS; CDR2 reads YFSETQ. CDR3 sequence reads: CASSFDGTAYGYTF. The CDR3 DNA is TGCGCCAGCAGCTTTGATGGGACTGCCTATGGCTACACCTTC.

The gene calls are TRBV6-5 and TRBJ1-1, with D unclear. V was trimmed by 2 bases and J by 3 bases, leaving 7 bases between them. The CDR3 extends over 13 amino acids. Per the germline V gene, CDR1 is MNHEY and CDR2 is SVGAGI. DNA of the CDR3: TGTGCCAGCAGTTACGAAGTAGACACTGAAGCTTTCTTT. Translation: CASSYEVDTEAFF.

The chain employs TRBV1 and TRBJ2-7; the listed D gene, TRBD2, was not tested against the DNA. TRBV1 is noted as a pseudogene. This CDR3 comprises 17 residues. This chain's CDR3 is CTSRPAVAGAPHYEQYF. CDR3 sequence (DNA): TGCACCAGCAGACCTGCCGTAGCGGGAGCACCCCATTACGAGCAGTACTTC.

The V call is TRBV6-5, the J call TRBJ1-3; D call uncertain. The CDR3 has 15 amino acids. The V end lost 0 bases, the J end lost 4 bases, and 10 bases lay between the germline ends. CDR1 and CDR2 from the germline V gene are MNHEY and SVGAGI. This CDR3 reads CASSYSGGVGNTIYF. The CDR3 nucleotides read TGTGCCAGCAGTTACTCAGGCGGGGTCGGAAACACCATATATTTT.